Given below is one T cell receptor beta chain in context. This sample is drawn from a study of control samples from healthy donors and cancer patients. Looked up from germline, CDR1 is MNHEY and CDR2 is SVGAGI. V lost 1 base to trimming and J lost 5 bases; unmatched junction nucleotides: 0. The CDR3 has 15 amino acids. The method was immunoSEQ multiplex PCR; TCRdb's version includes in-frame clones alone and lacks a portion of them. The data hold roughly 190,000 clones, with around 91% observed a single time. This TCR was sampled from a woman younger than 45 in good health. The rearrangement uses TRBV6-5 and TRBJ1-6; 9 nucleotides align to TRBD1. What was sequenced was blood. The CDR3 nucleotides are TGTGCCAGCAGTTACTGGACAGGGGATAATTCACCCCTCCACTTT. Its translation is CASSYWTGDNSPLHF.